The 3 T cell receptor beta chains listed next were all sequenced from one sample in a study of OX40 agonist ivuxolimab in advanced cancers. TCRdb keeps only in-frame clones here, not all; method: immunoSEQ multiplex PCR. Altogether about 82,000 clones are present, roughly 92% being singletons, with the ten largest covering under 0.7%. The sample consisted of CD4+ or CD8+ T cells sorted from blood, taken in a trial of the OX40 agonist ivuxolimab. The receptors derive from an adult with an advanced solid tumor such as melanoma, head and neck, liver or kidney cancer.

V gene TRBV7-8 combines with J gene TRBJ2-7; 8 nucleotides agree with TRBD1. This CDR3 comprises 15 residues. Trimming cost V 1 base and J 2 bases; bases outside gene matches: 4. The germline V gene encodes CDR1 SGHVS and CDR2 FQNEAQ. The CDR3: CASSLGTGRTYEQYF. CDR3 in DNA: TGTGCCAGCAGCTTAGGGACAGGGAGGACCTACGAGCAGTACTTC.

DNA of the CDR3: TGTGCCAGCAGCCAAGCGGGCCAGCAGTACTATGGCTACACCTTC. This gives the protein CASSQAGQQYYGYTF. V and J are TRBV14 and TRBJ1-2; no definite D call. This CDR3 is 15 amino acids long. Germline V lookup: CDR1 SGHDN, CDR2 FVKESK. V gave up 1 base and J gave up 3 bases, with 12 bases separating them.

V is TRBV11-2 and J is TRBJ1-2; the match to TRBD1 covers 11 bases. CDR3 length: 17 residues. After removal of 0 bases from V and 5 bases from J, the junction contained 8 bases not matched to a gene. The germline CDR1 and CDR2 sequences are SGHAT and FQNNGV. Here the CDR3 DNA reads TGTGCCAGCAGCTTAGACCCAGGACAGGGGGCGAGATATGGCTACACCTTC. The encoded protein is CASSLDPGQGARYGYTF.